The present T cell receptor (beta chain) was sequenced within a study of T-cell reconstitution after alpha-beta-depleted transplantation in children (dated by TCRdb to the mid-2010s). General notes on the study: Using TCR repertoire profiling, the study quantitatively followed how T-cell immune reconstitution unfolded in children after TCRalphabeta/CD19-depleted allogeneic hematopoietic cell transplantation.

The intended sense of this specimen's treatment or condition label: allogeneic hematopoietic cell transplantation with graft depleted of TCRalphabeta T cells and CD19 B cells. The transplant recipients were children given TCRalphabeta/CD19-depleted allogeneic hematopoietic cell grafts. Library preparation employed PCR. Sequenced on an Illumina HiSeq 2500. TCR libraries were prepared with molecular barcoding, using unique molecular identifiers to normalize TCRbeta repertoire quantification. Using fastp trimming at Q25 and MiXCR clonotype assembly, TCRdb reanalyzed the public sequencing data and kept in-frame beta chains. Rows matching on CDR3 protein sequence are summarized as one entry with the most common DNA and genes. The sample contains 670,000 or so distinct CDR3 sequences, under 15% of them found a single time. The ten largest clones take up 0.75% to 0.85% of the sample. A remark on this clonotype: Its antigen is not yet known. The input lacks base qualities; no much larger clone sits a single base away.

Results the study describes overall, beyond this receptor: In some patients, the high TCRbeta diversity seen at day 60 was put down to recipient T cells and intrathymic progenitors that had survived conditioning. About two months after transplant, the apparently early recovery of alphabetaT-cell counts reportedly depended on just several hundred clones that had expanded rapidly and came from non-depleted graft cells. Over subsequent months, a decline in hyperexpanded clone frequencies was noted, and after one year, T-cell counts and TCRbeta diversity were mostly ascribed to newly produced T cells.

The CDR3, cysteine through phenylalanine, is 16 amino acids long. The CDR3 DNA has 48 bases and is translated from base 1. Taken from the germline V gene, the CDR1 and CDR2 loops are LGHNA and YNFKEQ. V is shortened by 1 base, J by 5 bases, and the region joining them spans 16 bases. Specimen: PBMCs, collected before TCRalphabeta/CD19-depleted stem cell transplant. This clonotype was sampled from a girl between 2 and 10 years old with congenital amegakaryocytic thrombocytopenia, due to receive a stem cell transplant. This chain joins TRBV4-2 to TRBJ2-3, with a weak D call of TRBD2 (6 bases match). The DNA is TGTGCCAGCAGCCAAGGGGGGGAGGCCCGGAGAGATACGCAGTATTTT. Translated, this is CASSQGGEARRDTQYF.